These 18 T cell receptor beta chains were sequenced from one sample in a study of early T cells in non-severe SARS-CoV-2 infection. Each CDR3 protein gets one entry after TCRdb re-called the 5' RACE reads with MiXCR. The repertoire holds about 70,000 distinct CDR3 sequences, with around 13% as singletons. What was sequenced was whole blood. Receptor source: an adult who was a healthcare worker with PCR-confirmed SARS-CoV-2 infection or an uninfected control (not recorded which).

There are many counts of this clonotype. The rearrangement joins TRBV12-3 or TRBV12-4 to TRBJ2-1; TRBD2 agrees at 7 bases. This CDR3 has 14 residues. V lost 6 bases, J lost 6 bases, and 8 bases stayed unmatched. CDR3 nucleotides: TGTGCCAGCAGGAACCCCGGGACTACCAATGAGCAGTTCTTC. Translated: CASRNPGTTNEQFF.

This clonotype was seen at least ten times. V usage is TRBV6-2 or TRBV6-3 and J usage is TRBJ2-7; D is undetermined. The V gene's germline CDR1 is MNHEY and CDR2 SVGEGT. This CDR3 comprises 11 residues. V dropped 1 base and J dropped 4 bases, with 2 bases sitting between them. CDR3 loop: CASSYYYEQYF. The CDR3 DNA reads TGTGCCAGCAGTTACTATTACGAGCAGTACTTC.

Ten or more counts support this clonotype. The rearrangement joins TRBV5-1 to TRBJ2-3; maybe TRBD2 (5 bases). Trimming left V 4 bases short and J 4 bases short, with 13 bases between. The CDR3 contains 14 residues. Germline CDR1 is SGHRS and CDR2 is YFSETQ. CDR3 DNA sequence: TGCGCCAGCAGCCCGCCGAGTAGCGCAGATACGCAGTATTTT. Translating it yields CASSPPSSADTQYF.

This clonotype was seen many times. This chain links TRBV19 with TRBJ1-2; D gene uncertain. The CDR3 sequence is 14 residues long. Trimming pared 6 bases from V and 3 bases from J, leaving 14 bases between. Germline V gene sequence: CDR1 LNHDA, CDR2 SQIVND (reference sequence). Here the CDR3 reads CASSLLGGDYGYTF. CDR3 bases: TGTGCCAGTAGCCTTCTCGGTGGGGACTATGGCTACACCTTC.

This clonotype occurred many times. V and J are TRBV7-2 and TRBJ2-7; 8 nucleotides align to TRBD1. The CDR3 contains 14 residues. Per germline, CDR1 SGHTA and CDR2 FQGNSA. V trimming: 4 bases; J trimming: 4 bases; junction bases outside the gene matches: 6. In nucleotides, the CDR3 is TGTGCCAGCAGCTCCGGGACAGGACCTTACGAGCAGTACTTC. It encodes CASSSGTGPYEQYF.

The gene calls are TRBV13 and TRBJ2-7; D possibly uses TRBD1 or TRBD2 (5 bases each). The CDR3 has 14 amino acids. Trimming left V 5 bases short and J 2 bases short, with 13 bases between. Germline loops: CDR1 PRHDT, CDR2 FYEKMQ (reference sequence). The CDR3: CASSLWDGTYEQYF. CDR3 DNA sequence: TGTGCCAGCAGCCTATGGGACGGAACCTACGAGCAGTACTTC.

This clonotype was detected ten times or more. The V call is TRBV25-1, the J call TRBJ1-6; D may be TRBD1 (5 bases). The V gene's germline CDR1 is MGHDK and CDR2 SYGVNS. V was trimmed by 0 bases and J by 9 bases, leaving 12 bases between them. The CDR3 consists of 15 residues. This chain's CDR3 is CASSEYGGESSPLHF. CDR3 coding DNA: TGTGCCAGCAGTGAATACGGGGGGGAGAGTTCACCCCTCCACTTT.

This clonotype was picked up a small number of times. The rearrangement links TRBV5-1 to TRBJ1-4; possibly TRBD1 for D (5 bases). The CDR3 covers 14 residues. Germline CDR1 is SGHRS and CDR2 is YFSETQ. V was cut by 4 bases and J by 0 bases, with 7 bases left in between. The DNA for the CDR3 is TGCGCCAGCAGCCCGACAGCAACTAATGAAAAACTGTTTTTT. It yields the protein CASSPTATNEKLFF.

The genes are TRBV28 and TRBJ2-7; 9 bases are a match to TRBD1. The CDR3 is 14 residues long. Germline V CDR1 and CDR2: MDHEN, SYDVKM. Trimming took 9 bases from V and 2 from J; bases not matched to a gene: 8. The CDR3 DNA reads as TGTGCCAGTGGGAAAAGGGACAGGGCCTACGAGCAGTACTTC. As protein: CASGKRDRAYEQYF.

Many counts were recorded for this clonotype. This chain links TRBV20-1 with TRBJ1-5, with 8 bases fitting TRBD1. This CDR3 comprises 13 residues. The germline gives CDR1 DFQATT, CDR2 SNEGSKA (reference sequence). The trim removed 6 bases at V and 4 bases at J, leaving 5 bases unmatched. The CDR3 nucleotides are TGCAGTGCCGCGACAGGGGTTAATCAGCCCCAGCATTTT. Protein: CSAATGVNQPQHF.

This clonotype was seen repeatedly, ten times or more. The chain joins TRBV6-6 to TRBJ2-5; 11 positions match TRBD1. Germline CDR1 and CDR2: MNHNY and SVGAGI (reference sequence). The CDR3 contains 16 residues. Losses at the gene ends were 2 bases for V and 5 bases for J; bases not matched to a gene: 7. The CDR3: CASSYNPRDRGETQYF. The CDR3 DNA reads TGTGCCAGCAGTTACAACCCCCGGGACAGGGGGGAGACCCAGTACTTC.

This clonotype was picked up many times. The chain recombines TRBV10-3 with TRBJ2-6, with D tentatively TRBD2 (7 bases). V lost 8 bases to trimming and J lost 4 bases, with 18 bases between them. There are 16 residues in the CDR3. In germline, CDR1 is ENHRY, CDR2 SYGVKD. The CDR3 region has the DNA TGTGCCATCGGAGTGATCGGGGGGCCCGGGGCCAACGTCCTGACTTTC. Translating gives CAIGVIGGPGANVLTF.

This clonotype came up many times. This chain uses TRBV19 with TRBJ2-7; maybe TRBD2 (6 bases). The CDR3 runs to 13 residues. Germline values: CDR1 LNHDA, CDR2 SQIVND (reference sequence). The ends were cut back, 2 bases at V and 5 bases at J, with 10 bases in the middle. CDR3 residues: CASSIYGSDEQYF. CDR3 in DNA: TGTGCCAGTAGTATATACGGGAGTGACGAGCAGTACTTC. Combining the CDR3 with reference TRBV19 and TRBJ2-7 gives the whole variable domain DGGITQSPKYLFRKEGQNVTLSCEQNLNHDAMYWYRQDPGQGLRLIYYSQIVNDFQKGDIAEGYSVSREKKESFPLTVTSAQKNPTAFYLCASSIYGSDEQYFGPGTRLTVT.

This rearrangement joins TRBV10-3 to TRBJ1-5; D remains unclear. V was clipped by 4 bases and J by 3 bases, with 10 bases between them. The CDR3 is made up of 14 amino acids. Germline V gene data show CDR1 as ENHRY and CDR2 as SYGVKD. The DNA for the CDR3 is TGTGCCATCAGTGCCGACGGGTCCAATCAGCCCCAGCATTTT. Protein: CAISADGSNQPQHF.

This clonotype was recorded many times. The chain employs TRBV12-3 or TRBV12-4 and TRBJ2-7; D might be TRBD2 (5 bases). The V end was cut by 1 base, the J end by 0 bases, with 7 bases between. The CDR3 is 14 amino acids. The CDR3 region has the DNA TGTGCCAGCAGTTTAGGGGAGAGCTCCTACGAGCAGTACTTC. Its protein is CASSLGESSYEQYF.

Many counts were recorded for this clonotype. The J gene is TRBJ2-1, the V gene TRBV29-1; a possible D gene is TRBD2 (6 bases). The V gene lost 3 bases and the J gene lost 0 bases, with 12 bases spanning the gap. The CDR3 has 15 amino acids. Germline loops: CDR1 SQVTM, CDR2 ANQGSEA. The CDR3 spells CSVDPSVYSYNEQFF. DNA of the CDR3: TGCAGCGTTGACCCTAGCGTATACTCCTACAATGAGCAGTTCTTC.

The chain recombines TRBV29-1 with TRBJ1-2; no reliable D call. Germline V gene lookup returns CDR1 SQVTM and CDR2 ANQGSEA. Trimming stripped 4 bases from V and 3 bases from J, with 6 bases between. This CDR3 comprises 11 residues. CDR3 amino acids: CSVADDYGYTF. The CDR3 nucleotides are TGCAGCGTTGCAGATGACTATGGCTACACCTTC.

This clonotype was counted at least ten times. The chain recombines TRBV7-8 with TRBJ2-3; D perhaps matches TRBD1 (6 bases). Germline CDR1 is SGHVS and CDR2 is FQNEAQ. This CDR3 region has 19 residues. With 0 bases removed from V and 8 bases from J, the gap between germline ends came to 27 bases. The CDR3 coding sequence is TGTGCCAGCAGCTTAGCGTTGCGTAGTTTGGGACGTCAAGGGGGTACGCAGTATTTT. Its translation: CASSLALRSLGRQGGTQYF.